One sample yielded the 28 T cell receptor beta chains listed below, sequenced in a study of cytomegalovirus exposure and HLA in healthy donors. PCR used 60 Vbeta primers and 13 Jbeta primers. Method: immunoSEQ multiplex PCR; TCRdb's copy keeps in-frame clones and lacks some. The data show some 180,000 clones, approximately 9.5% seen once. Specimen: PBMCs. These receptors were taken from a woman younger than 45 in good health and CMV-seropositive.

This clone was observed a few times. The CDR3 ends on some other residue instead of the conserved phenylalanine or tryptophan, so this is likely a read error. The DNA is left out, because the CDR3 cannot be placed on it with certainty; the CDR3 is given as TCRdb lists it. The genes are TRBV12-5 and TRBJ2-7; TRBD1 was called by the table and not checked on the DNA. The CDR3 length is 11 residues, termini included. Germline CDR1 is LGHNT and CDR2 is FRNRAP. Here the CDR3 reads CASGFGQGASL.

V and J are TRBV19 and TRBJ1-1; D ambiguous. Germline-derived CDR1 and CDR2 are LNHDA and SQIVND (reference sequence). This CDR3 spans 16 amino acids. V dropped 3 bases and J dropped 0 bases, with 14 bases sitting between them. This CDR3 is CASSMIPRGLNTEAFF. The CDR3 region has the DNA TGTGCCAGTAGTATGATCCCCCGCGGTTTGAACACTGAAGCTTTCTTT.

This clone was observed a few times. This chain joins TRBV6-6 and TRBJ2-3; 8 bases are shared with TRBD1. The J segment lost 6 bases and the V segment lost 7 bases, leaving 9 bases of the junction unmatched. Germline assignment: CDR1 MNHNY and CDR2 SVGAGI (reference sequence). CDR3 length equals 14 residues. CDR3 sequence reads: CASIRTGIADTQYF. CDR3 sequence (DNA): TGTGCCAGCATAAGGACAGGGATAGCGGATACGCAGTATTTT.

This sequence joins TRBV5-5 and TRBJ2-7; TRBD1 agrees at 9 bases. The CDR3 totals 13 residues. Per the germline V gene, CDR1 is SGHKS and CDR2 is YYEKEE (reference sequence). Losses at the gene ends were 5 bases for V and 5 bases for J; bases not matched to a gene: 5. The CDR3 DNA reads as TGTGCCAGCAGGACTACAGGGGGCCACGAGCAGTACTTC. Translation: CASRTTGGHEQYF.

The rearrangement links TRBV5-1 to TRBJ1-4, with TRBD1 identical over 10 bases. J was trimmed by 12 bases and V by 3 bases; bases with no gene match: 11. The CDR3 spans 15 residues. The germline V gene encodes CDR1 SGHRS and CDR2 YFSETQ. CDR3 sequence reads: CASSSTGGPEEELFF. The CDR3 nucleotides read TGCGCCAGCAGCTCGACAGGGGGCCCTGAAGAGGAACTGTTTTTT.

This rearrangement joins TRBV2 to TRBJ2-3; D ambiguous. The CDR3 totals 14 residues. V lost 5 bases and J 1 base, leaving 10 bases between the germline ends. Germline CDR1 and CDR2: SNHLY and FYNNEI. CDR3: CASSYLSGTDTQYF. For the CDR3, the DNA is TGTGCCAGCAGTTACCTTTCGGGCACAGATACGCAGTATTTT.

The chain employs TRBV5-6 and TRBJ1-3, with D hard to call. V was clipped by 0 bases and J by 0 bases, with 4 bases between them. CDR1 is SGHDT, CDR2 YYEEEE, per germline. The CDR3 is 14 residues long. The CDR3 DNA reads TGTGCCAGCAGCTTGGACTTCTCTGGAAACACCATATATTTT. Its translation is CASSLDFSGNTIYF.

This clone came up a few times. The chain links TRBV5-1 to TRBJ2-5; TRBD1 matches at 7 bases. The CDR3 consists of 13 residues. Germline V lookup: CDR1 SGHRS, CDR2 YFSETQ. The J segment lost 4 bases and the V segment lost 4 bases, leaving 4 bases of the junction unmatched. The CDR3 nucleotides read TGCGCCAGCAGCGCAAACAGGGGAGAGACCCAGTACTTC. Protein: CASSANRGETQYF.

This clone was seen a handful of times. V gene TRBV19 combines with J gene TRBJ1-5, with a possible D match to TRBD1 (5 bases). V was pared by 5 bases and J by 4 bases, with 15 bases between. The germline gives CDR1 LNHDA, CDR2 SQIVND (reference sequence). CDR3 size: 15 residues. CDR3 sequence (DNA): TGTGCCAGTAGTCTGACCAGGGAGGTAAATCAGCCCCAGCATTTT. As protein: CASSLTREVNQPQHF.

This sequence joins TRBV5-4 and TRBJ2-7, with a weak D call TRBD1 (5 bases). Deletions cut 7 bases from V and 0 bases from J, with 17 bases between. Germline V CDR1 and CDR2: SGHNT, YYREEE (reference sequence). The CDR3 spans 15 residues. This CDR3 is CASRRWGGSSYEQYF. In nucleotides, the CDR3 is TGTGCCAGCCGTCGGTGGGGCGGTAGCTCCTACGAGCAGTACTTC.

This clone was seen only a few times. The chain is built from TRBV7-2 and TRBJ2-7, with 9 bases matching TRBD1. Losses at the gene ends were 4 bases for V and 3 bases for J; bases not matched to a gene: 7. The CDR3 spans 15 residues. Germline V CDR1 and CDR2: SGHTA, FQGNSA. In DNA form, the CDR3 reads TGTGCCAGCAGCTCTAGGGGGACAGGGCTCTACGAGCAGTACTTC. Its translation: CASSSRGTGLYEQYF.

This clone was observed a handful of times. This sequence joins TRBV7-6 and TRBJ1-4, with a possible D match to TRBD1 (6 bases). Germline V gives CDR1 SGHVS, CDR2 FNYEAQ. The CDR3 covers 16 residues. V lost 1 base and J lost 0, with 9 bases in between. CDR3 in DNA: TGTGCCAGCAGCTTAGAAGGGACAACAACTAATGAAAAACTGTTTTTT. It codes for CASSLEGTTTNEKLFF.

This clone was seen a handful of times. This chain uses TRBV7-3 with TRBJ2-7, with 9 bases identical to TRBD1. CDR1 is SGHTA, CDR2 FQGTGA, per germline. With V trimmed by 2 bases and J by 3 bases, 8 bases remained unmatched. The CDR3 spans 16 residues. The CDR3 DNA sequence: TGTGCCAGCAGCTTAGATGGACAGGGGTCCCACTACGAGCAGTACTTC. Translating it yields CASSLDGQGSHYEQYF. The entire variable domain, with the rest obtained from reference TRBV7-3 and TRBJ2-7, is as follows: GAGVSQTPSNKVTEKGKYVELRCDPISGHTALYWYRQSLGQGPEFLIYFQGTGAADDSGLPNDRFFAVRPEGSVSTLKIQRTERGDSAVYLCASSLDGQGSHYEQYFGPGTRLTVT.

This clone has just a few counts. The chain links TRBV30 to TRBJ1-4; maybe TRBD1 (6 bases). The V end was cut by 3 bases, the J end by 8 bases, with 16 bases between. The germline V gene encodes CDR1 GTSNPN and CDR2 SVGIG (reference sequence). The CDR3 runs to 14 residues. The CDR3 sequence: CAWRSRQAEEKLFF. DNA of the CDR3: TGTGCCTGGAGGTCCAGACAGGCGGAGGAAAAACTGTTTTTT.

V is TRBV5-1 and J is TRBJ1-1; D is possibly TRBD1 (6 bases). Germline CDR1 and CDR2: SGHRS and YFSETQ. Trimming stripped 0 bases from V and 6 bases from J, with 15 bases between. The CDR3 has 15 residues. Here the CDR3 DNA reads TGCGCCAGCAGCTTGGATGGGGGGGGCTACGCTGAAGCTTTCTTT. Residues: CASSLDGGGYAEAFF. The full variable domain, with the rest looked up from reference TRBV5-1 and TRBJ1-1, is KAGVTQTPRYLIKTRGQQVTLSCSPISGHRSVSWYQQTPGQGLQFLFEYFSETQRNKGNFPGRFSGRQFSNSRSEMNVSTLELGDSALYLCASSLDGGGYAEAFFGQGTRLTVV.

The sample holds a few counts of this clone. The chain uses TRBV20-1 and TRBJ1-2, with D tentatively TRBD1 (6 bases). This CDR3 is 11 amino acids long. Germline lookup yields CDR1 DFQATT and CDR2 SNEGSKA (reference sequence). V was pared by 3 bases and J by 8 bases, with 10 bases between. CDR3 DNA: TGCAGTGCTAGTCCAGGGGTCGGCTACACCTTC. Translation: CSASPGVGYTF.

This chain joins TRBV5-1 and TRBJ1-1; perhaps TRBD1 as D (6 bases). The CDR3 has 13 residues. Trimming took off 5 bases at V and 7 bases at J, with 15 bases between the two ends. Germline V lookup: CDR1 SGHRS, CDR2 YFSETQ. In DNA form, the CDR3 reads TGCGCCAGCAGGTACAGGGATGAGATTGAAGCTTTCTTT. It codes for CASRYRDEIEAFF.

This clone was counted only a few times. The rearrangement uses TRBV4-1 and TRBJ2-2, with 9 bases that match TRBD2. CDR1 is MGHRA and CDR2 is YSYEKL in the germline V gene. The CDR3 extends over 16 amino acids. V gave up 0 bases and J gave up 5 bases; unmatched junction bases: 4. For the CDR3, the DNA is TGCGCCAGCAGCCAAGACTCCAGCGGGAGGACCGGGGAGCTGTTTTTT. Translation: CASSQDSSGRTGELFF.

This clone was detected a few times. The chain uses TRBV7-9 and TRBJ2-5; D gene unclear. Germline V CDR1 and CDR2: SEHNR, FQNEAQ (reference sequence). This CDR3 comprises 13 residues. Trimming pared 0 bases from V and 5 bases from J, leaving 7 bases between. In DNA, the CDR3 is TGTGCCAGCAGCTTAGCGGCCGGGGAGACCCAGTACTTC. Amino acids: CASSLAAGETQYF. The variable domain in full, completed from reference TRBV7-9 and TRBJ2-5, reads DTGVSQNPRHKITKRGQNVTFRCDPISEHNRLYWYRQTLGQGPEFLTYFQNEAQLEKSRLLSDRFSAERPKGSFSTLEIQRTEQGDSAMYLCASSLAAGETQYFGPGTRLLVL.

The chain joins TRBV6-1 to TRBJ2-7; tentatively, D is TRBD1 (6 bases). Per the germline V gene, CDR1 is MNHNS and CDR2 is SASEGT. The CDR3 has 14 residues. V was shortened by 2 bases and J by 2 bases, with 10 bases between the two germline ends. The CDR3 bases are TGTGCCAGCAGTGAACCGACAGGCCCCTACGAGCAGTACTTC. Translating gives CASSEPTGPYEQYF.

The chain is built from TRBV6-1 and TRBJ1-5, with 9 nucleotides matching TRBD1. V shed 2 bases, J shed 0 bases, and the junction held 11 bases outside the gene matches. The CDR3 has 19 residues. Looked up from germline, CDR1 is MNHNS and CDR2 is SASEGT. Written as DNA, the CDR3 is TGTGCCAGCAGTGAATCTTGGACAGGGGCCCTATATAGCAATCAGCCCCAGCATTTT. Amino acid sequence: CASSESWTGALYSNQPQHF.

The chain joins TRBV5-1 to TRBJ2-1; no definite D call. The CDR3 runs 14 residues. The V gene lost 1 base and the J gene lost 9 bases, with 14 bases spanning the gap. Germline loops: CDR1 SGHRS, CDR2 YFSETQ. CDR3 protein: CASSLSPVEVEQFF. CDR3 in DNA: TGCGCCAGCAGCTTGTCCCCCGTCGAGGTTGAGCAGTTCTTC.

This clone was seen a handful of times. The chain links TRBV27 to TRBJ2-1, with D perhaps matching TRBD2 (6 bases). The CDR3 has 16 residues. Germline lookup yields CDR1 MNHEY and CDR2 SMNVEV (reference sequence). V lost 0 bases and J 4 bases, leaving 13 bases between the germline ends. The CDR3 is CASSLSISGAYNEQFF. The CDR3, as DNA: TGTGCCAGCAGTTTATCGATTAGCGGAGCGTACAATGAGCAGTTCTTC.

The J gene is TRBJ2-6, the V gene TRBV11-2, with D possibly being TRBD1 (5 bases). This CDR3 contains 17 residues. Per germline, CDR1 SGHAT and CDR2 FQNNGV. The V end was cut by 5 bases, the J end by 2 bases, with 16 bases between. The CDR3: CASSLRSGLPGANVLTF. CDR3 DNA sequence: TGTGCCAGCAGCCTACGGTCAGGGTTACCTGGGGCCAACGTCCTGACTTTC.

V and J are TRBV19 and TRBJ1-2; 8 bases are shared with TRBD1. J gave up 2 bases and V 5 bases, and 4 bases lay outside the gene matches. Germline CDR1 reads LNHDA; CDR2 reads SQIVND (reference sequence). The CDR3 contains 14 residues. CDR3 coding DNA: TGTGCCAGTAGTCGGACAGGGCCAAACTATGGCTACACCTTC. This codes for CASSRTGPNYGYTF.

The CDR3 loop reads CAGKGASMNTEAFF. The DNA of the CDR3 is TGTGCCGGTAAGGGGGCCAGCATGAACACTGAAGCTTTCTTT. V usage is TRBV6-6 and J usage is TRBJ1-1; TRBD1 matches 7 bases. Losses at the gene ends were 11 bases for V and 0 bases for J; bases not matched to a gene: 9. Germline lookup yields CDR1 MNHNY and CDR2 SVGAGI (reference sequence). The CDR3 length is 14 residues.

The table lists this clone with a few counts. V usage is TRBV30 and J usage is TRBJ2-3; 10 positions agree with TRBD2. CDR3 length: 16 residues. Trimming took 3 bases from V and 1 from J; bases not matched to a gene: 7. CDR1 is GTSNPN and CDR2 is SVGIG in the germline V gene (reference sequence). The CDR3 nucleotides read TGTGCCTGGAGAAGCGGGAGGGCCTTTGGCACAGATACGCAGTATTTT. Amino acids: CAWRSGRAFGTDTQYF.

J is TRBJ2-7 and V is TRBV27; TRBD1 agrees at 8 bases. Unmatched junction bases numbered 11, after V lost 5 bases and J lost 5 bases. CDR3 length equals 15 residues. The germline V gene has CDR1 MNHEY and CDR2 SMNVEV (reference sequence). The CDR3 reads CASSEVPRGLNEQYF. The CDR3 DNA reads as TGTGCCAGCAGTGAGGTCCCCAGGGGGCTAAACGAGCAGTACTTC.